This T cell receptor beta chain was found in a study of T cell responses to AZD1222 COVID-19 vaccine. General observations from the study: Clonal diversity may have been underestimated, and the donors were mostly white British, with more females than males. Vaccine-associated CD4 TCRs ranged over spike, dominating at 160-218 and 743-854. Regions left unmutated in variants are reportedly the target of nearly half of spike-specific TCRs.

Regarding this clone: Antigen: not known.

Sequenced by immunoSEQ multiplex PCR; TCRdb stores in-frame clones only, minus some. The sample has 150,000 to 200,000 clones; around nine tenths are singletons. Germline CDR1 and CDR2: SGHTS and YDEGEE. This CDR3 has 13 residues. The V gene lost 0 bases and the J gene lost 2 bases, with 4 bases spanning the gap. The chain uses TRBV5-8 and TRBJ2-3; D remains ambiguous. Material: peripheral blood, obtained on day 0 of AZD1222 vaccination. The sequence came from an adult in good health. The CDR3: CASSLAYTDTQYF. The DNA for the CDR3 is TGTGCCAGCAGCTTGGCCTACACAGATACGCAGTATTTT.